This T cell receptor beta chain was identified in a study of OX40 agonist ivuxolimab in advanced cancers. About the study: Ivuxolimab is a fully human IgG2 antibody that activates OX40 (CD134). The mean age was about 57 years, ranging from 23 to 79, with over 70% of participants male. Antecedent anti-PD-1, anti-PD-L1 or anti-CTLA-4 therapy was permissible, with under 50% having received some. Study results and caveats: Partly responding patients at 0.1-3.0 mg/kg showed some of the smallest clonal expansion.

Of note for this clone: Its antigen is still unknown.

Clones were sequenced by immunoSEQ multiplex PCR, and TCRdb holds only the in-frame ones, with some missing. The sample lists more than 40,000 clones, approximately 88% occurring once. V dropped 0 bases and J dropped 7 bases, with 11 bases sitting between them. The CDR3 has 14 residues. CDR1 is SGHNT, CDR2 YYREEE, per germline (reference sequence). J is TRBJ2-1 and V is TRBV5-4, with D possibly TRBD2 on 7 matching bases. The clonotype comes from an adult with an advanced solid tumor such as melanoma, head and neck, liver or kidney cancer. Specimen: CD4+ or CD8+ T cells sorted from blood, collected in a trial of the OX40 agonist ivuxolimab. The CDR3 region has the DNA TGTGCCAGCAGCTTGGAGGGGGGGAGGAATGAGCAGTTCTTC. This gives the protein CASSLEGGRNEQFF.